Shown below are 19 T cell receptor beta chains from a single sample sequenced in a study of CD8 T cells in Susac syndrome. Reverse transcription used about 0.45 to 1 ug RNA and random hexamers. One entry per CDR3 protein results from TCRdb running MiXCR on the immunoSEQ multiplex PCR reads. This sample yields roughly 140,000 distinct CDR3 sequences, of which about 94% are seen a single time; over 0.25% belongs to the top ten. The sequencing sample was made of CD8+ T cells from PBMCs. The receptors were gathered from a human donor in good health.

J is TRBJ2-7 and V is TRBV5-4; 7 bases line up with TRBD2. Germline CDR1 is SGHNT and CDR2 is YYREEE (reference sequence). The V and J ends lost 2 bases and 0 bases, in that order; junction bases with no gene match: 5. CDR3 length: 15 amino acids. The CDR3 loop reads CASSLTGGDSYEQYF. The DNA for the CDR3 is TGTGCCAGCAGCTTAACGGGAGGAGACTCCTACGAGCAGTACTTC.

CDR3 DNA: TGTGCCAGCAGCTTAGTTAGCGGAGGCATGAATGAGCAGTTCTTC. Amino acid sequence: CASSLVSGGMNEQFF. V is TRBV13 and J is TRBJ2-1; D may be TRBD2 (6 bases). CDR3 length: 15 amino acids. From germline, CDR1 is PRHDT and CDR2 FYEKMQ (reference sequence). The V end lost 1 base, the J end lost 7 bases, and 14 bases lay between the germline ends.

The chain links TRBV7-8 to TRBJ2-5; D gene ambiguous. The V gene's germline CDR1 is SGHVS and CDR2 FQNEAQ. This CDR3 is 14 amino acids long. V was trimmed by 1 base and J by 3 bases, leaving 9 bases between them. CDR3 region: CASSLVRAEETQYF. Here the CDR3 DNA reads TGTGCCAGCAGCTTAGTAAGGGCAGAAGAGACCCAGTACTTC.

The chain recombines TRBV20-1 with TRBJ2-1, with unresolved D. The CDR3 consists of 12 residues. CDR1 is DFQATT, CDR2 SNEGSKA, per germline (reference sequence). Trimming stripped 0 bases from V and 5 bases from J, with 5 bases between. CDR3 region: CSAREFHNEQFF. CDR3 coding DNA: TGCAGTGCTAGAGAATTCCACAATGAGCAGTTCTTC.

This sequence joins TRBV29-1 and TRBJ2-1, with D tentatively TRBD1 (6 bases). CDR3 length equals 13 residues. From germline, CDR1 is SQVTM and CDR2 ANQGSEA. V was pared by 6 bases and J by 4 bases, with 13 bases between. The CDR3 DNA follows: TGCAGCGTCCTTGGGGGCAGTTACAATGAGCAGTTCTTC. The encoded protein is CSVLGGSYNEQFF.

This clonotype was seen just once. J is TRBJ1-5 and V is TRBV6-5; D perhaps matches TRBD1 (5 bases). Germline CDR1 MNHEY, CDR2 SVGAGI. This CDR3 is 15 amino acids long. Trimming cost V 7 bases and J 0 bases, with 13 bases left between them. CDR3 nucleotides: TGTGCCAGCACCCCGGGGGTTTATAGCAATCAGCCCCAGCATTTT. Translated: CASTPGVYSNQPQHF.

The rearrangement joins TRBV2 to TRBJ2-7; 9 nucleotides match TRBD2. The CDR3 covers 13 residues. V lost 8 bases, J lost 5 bases, and 7 bases stayed unmatched. Germline V gene lookup returns CDR1 SNHLY and CDR2 FYNNEI. DNA for the CDR3: TGTGCCAGCTTGGGACTAGCTAGCCACGAGCAGTACTTC. It specifies CASLGLASHEQYF.

The chain recombines TRBV4-3 with TRBJ2-2; D not resolved. The CDR3 consists of 15 residues. Germline V gene lookup returns CDR1 LGHNA and CDR2 YSLEER. Trimming left V 0 bases short and J 5 bases short, with 10 bases between. The DNA for the CDR3 is TGCGCCAGCAGCCAAGATCCTAGTGGGACCGGGGAGCTGTTTTTT. Translated: CASSQDPSGTGELFF.

CDR3 sequence (DNA): TGTGCCAGCAGCGTTTCCGGCGGGGGAAATGAGCAGTTCTTC. Protein: CASSVSGGGNEQFF. The chain couples TRBV9 to TRBJ2-1, with 7 bases aligning to TRBD2. CDR1 is SGDLS, CDR2 YYNGEE, per germline. The CDR3 covers 14 residues. V shed 2 bases, J shed 7 bases, and the junction held 6 bases outside the gene matches.

This chain joins TRBV12-5 and TRBJ2-1; the match to TRBD2 covers 14 bases. The CDR3 covers 15 residues. Trimming removed 3 bases from V and 9 bases from J; junction bases left unmatched: 4. Germline CDR1 reads LGHNT; CDR2 reads FRNRAP. The CDR3 coding sequence is TGTGCTAGTGGTTTCGGGACTAGCGGGAGTTTTGAGCAGTTCTTC. Residues: CASGFGTSGSFEQFF. The full variable domain, in which reference TRBV12-5 and TRBJ2-1 provide the parts outside the CDR3, is DARVTQTPRHKVTEMGQEVTMRCQPILGHNTVFWYRQTMMQGLELLAYFRNRAPLDDSGMPKDRFSAEMPDATLATLKIQPSEPRDSAVYFCASGFGTSGSFEQFFGPGTRLTVL.

The V gene is TRBV9, the J gene TRBJ1-1, with D unclear. This CDR3 region has 14 residues. V lost 2 bases to trimming and J lost 11 bases, with 19 bases between them. Germline values: CDR1 SGDLS, CDR2 YYNGEE. The CDR3 DNA sequence: TGTGCCAGCAGCGTTCAGCCAGGTGGTGAGTGGGCTTTCTTT. This translates into CASSVQPGGEWAFF.

This chain connects TRBV28 to TRBJ2-1; 7 bases are a match to TRBD2. With V trimmed by 4 bases and J by 5 bases, 8 bases remained unmatched. Looked up from germline, CDR1 is MDHEN and CDR2 is SYDVKM. The CDR3 totals 15 residues. The CDR3 coding sequence is TGTGCCAGCAGTTATGGCGGGAGTAGTAACAATGAGCAGTTCTTC. Its translation is CASSYGGSSNNEQFF.

This sequence joins TRBV25-1 and TRBJ2-1, with 9 bases aligning to TRBD2. The V gene end was trimmed by 4 bases and the J gene end by 5 bases; junction bases not matched to a gene: 6. This CDR3 spans 15 amino acids. Looked up from germline, CDR1 is MGHDK and CDR2 is SYGVNS. The CDR3 is CASSGSGSFNNEQFF. Here the CDR3 DNA reads TGTGCCAGCAGTGGTAGCGGGAGTTTCAACAATGAGCAGTTCTTC. The whole variable domain, filled in from reference TRBV25-1 and TRBJ2-1, reads EADIYQTPRYLVIGTGKKITLECSQTMGHDKMYWYQQDPGMELHLIHYSYGVNSTEKGDLSSESTVSRIRTEHFPLTLESARPSHTSQYLCASSGSGSFNNEQFFGPGTRLTVL.

This clonotype was detected a few times. The V and J genes are TRBV28 and TRBJ2-7, with 10 bases matching TRBD1. The CDR3 covers 13 residues. Germline CDR1 and CDR2: MDHEN and SYDVKM. The V segment lost 5 bases and the J segment 6 bases; nucleotides outside the gene matches: 4. This CDR3 reads CASSPRTGGEQYF. DNA of the CDR3: TGTGCCAGCAGTCCCCGGACAGGGGGCGAGCAGTACTTC.

V and J are TRBV7-9 and TRBJ2-1; tentatively, D is TRBD1 or TRBD2 (5 bases each). The CDR3 is 14 residues long. Germline V lookup: CDR1 SEHNR, CDR2 FQNEAQ (reference sequence). Trimming cost V 5 bases and J 2 bases, with 10 bases left between them. The CDR3 protein is CASSMGPPYNEQFF. The CDR3 bases are TGTGCCAGCAGCATGGGACCCCCCTACAATGAGCAGTTCTTC.

The J gene is TRBJ2-1, the V gene TRBV29-1, with D possibly being TRBD1 (5 bases). Germline V gene sequence: CDR1 SQVTM, CDR2 ANQGSEA. V gave up 7 bases and J gave up 4 bases, with 17 bases separating them. CDR3 size: 14 residues. The CDR3 spells CSAGQTEPYNEQFF. The DNA of the CDR3 is TGCAGCGCCGGCCAGACAGAGCCATACAATGAGCAGTTCTTC.

This clonotype was counted a few times. The rearrangement joins TRBV9 to TRBJ2-1; D uncertain. The germline V and J ends were trimmed by 2 bases and 8 bases, with 5 bases remaining between them. The CDR3 spans 11 residues. Germline V lookup: CDR1 SGDLS, CDR2 YYNGEE. CDR3 in amino acids: CASSVSHEQFF. The DNA of the CDR3 is TGTGCCAGCAGCGTCAGCCATGAGCAGTTCTTC.

The V gene is TRBV11-2, the J gene TRBJ2-3; D unclear. Germline CDR1 is SGHAT and CDR2 is FQNNGV. Trimming removed 7 bases from V and 1 base from J, with 15 bases in between. This CDR3 is built from 15 residues. CDR3 DNA sequence: TGTGCCAGCACAGTGGCAGGCCCCGGCACAGATACGCAGTATTTT. Residues: CASTVAGPGTDTQYF.

This clonotype was counted a single time. The rearrangement uses TRBV7-2 and TRBJ2-4; D gene unclear. The CDR3 spans 17 residues. Trimming took 1 base from V and 1 from J, leaving 14 bases between them. Germline V gene data show CDR1 as SGHTA and CDR2 as FQGNSA. CDR3 DNA: TGTGCCAGCAGCTTAGGTTTCGGTCCTGAGGCCAAAAACATTCAGTACTTC. This encodes CASSLGFGPEAKNIQYF.